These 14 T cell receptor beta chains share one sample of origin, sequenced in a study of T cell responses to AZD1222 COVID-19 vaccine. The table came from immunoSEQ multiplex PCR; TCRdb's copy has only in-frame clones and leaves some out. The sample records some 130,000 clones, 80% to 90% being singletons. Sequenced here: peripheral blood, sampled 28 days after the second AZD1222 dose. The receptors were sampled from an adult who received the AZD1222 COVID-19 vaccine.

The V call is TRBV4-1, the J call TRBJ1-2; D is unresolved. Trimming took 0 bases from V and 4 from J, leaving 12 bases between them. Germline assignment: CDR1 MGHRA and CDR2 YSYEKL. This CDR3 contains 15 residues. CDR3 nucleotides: TGCGCCAGCAGCCAAGAACGAGTCCTCCTCTATGGCTACACCTTC. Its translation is CASSQERVLLYGYTF.

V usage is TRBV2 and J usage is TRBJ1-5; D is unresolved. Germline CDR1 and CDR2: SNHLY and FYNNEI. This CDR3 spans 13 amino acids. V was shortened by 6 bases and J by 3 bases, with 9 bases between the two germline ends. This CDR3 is CASSGSLNQPQHF. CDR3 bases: TGTGCCAGCAGCGGGAGTCTCAATCAGCCCCAGCATTTT.

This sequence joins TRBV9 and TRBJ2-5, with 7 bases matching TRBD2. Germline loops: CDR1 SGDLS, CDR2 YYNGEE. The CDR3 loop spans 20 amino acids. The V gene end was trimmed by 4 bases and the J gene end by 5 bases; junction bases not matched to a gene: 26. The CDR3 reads CASSPQFSSSGPRRKETQYF. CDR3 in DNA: TGTGCCAGCAGCCCCCAATTCTCCTCTAGCGGCCCTAGAAGGAAGGAGACCCAGTACTTC.

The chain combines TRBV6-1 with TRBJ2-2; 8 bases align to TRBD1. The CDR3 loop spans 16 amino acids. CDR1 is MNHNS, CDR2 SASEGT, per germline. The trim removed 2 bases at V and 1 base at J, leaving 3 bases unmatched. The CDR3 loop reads CASSERDRRNTGELFF. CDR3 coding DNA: TGTGCCAGCAGTGAACGGGACAGGCGGAACACCGGGGAGCTGTTTTTT.

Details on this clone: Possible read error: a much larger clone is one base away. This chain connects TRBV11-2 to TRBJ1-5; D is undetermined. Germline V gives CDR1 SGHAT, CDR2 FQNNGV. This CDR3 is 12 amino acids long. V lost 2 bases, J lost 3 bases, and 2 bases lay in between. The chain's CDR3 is CASSLYNQPQHF. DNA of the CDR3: TGTGCCAGCAGCTTATACAATCAGCCCCAGCATTTT.

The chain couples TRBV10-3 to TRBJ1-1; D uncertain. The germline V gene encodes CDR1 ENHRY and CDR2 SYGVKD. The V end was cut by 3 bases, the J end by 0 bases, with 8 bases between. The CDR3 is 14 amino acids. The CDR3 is CAISEHPVNTEAFF. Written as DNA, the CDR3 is TGTGCCATCAGTGAACATCCGGTGAACACTGAAGCTTTCTTT.

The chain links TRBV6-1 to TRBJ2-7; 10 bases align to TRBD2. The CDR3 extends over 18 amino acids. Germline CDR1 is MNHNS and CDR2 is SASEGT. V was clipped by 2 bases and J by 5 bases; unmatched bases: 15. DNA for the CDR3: TGTGCCAGCAGTGAACGGCTAGCGGGGGAATTAAAGTTCGACGAGCAGTACTTC. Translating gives CASSERLAGELKFDEQYF.

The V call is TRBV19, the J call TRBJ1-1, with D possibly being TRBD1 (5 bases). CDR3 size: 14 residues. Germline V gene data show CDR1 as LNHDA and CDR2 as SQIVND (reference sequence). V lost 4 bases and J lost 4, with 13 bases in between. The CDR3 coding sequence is TGTGCCAGTAGTAGATTCTCGGACATCACTGAAGCTTTCTTT. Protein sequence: CASSRFSDITEAFF.

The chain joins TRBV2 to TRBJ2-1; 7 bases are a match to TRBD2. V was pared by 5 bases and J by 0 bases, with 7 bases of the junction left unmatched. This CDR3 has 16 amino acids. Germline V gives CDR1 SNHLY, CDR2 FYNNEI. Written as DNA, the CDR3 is TGTGCCAGCAGTCCTCTCTCGGGGGGCTCCTACAATGAGCAGTTCTTC. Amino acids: CASSPLSGGSYNEQFF.

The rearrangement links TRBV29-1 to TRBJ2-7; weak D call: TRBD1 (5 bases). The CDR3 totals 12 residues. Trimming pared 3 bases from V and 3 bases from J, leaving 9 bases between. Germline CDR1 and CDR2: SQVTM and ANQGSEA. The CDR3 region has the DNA TGCAGCGTTGAGACAGACTTCTACGAGCAGTACTTC. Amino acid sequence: CSVETDFYEQYF.

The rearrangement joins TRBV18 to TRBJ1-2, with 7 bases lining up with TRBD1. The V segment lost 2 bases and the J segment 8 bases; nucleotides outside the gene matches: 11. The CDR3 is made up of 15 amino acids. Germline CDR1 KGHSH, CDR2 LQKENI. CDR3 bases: TGTGCCAGCTCACCATTGACAGGGCTACCTAAAGGCTACACCTTC. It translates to CASSPLTGLPKGYTF.

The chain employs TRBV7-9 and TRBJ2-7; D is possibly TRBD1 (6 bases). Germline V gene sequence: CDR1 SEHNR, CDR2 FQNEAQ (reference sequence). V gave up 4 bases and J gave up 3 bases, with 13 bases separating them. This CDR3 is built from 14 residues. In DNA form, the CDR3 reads TGTGCCAGCAGCTCCTTGACAGGCGACTACGAGCAGTACTTC. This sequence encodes CASSSLTGDYEQYF. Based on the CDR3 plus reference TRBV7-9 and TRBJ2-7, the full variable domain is DTGVSQNPRHKITKRGQNVTFRCDPISEHNRLYWYRQTLGQGPEFLTYFQNEAQLEKSRLLSDRFSAERPKGSFSTLEIQRTEQGDSAMYLCASSSLTGDYEQYFGPGTRLTVT.

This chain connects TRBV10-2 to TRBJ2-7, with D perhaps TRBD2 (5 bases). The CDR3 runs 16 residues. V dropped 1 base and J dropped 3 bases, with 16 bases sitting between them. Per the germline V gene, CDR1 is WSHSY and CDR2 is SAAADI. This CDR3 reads CASSELMGRPGYEQYF. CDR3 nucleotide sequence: TGCGCCAGCAGTGAGTTAATGGGGAGACCTGGCTACGAGCAGTACTTC.

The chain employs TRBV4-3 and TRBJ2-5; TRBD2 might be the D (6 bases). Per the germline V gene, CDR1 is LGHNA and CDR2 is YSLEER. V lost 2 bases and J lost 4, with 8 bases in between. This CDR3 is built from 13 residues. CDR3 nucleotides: TGCGCCAGCAGCCAAAGACTAGTAGAGACCCAGTACTTC. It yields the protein CASSQRLVETQYF.